One sample yielded the 18 T cell receptor beta chains listed below, sequenced in a study of blood T cells in healthy people across ages. Through a sample-barcoded 5' primer and a J-beta primer mix, a second PCR was run for about 7 to 12 cycles. TCRdb used MiXCR to reprocess the 5' RACE reads, holding one entry per CDR3 protein. This sample has roughly 1.5 million distinct CDR3 sequences, with around 40% found just once. The sequenced sample was blood. The receptors shown here come from a woman between 18 and 29 years old in good health.

The chain recombines TRBV5-1 with TRBJ2-1, with D perhaps given as TRBD1 or TRBD2 (5 bases each). V shed 0 bases and J shed 12 bases, with 16 bases lying between them. The CDR3 sequence is 14 residues long. Germline V gives CDR1 SGHRS, CDR2 YFSETQ. CDR3 loop: CASSLALSSGGQFF. The CDR3 bases are TGCGCCAGCAGCTTGGCCCTGTCAAGTGGGGGGCAGTTCTTC. The complete variable domain, with remaining parts taken from reference TRBV5-1 and TRBJ2-1, reads KAGVTQTPRYLIKTRGQQVTLSCSPISGHRSVSWYQQTPGQGLQFLFEYFSETQRNKGNFPGRFSGRQFSNSRSEMNVSTLELGDSALYLCASSLALSSGGQFFGPGTRLTVL.

The chain uses TRBV20-1 and TRBJ1-2; 8 bases map to TRBD1. V shed 0 bases, J shed 4 bases, and the junction held 7 bases outside the gene matches. CDR1 and CDR2 (germline): DFQATT, SNEGSKA (reference sequence). The CDR3 is 15 amino acids. CDR3 nucleotide sequence: TGCAGTGCTAGAGATTTTGGACAGGGTACCTATGGCTACACCTTC. Amino acid sequence: CSARDFGQGTYGYTF.

This chain connects TRBV10-1 to TRBJ2-7; 9 bases agree with TRBD2. With 2 bases clipped from V and 2 bases from J, the junction kept 10 bases outside the gene matches. Germline values: CDR1 WNHNN, CDR2 SYGVQD (reference sequence). The CDR3 has 17 amino acids. CDR3 DNA: TGCGCCAGCAGTGAGGAAGTGGCTAGCGGGGAGACCTACGAGCAGTACTTC. Residues: CASSEEVASGETYEQYF.

The V gene is TRBV20-1, the J gene TRBJ1-6, with TRBD1 matching over 7 bases. The V gene end was trimmed by 0 bases and the J gene end by 4 bases; junction bases not matched to a gene: 6. The CDR3 sequence is 16 residues long. The germline gives CDR1 DFQATT, CDR2 SNEGSKA (reference sequence). The CDR3 DNA is TGCAGTGCTAGAGATAAGGGGGCTCTTTATAATTCACCCCTCCACTTT. Amino acid sequence: CSARDKGALYNSPLHF.

The chain has TRBV5-1 and TRBJ2-1; TRBD2 matches 7 bases. Germline CDR1 reads SGHRS; CDR2 reads YFSETQ. The CDR3 covers 15 residues. With 3 bases clipped from V and 4 bases from J, the junction kept 7 bases outside the gene matches. CDR3 nucleotides: TGCGCCAGCAGCTGGGGCGAAGCGGGGTACAATGAGCAGTTCTTC. Its protein product is CASSWGEAGYNEQFF.

This clonotype occurred a few times. The gene calls are TRBV7-2 and TRBJ1-5; D not certain. V lost 5 bases, J lost 5 bases, and 16 bases lay in between. Germline CDR1 is SGHTA and CDR2 is FQGNSA. CDR3 size: 15 residues. The CDR3, as DNA: TGTGCCAGCAGCCCTCAATCGGGGAGAGATCAGCCCCAGCATTTT. Translated, it gives CASSPQSGRDQPQHF.

This chain connects TRBV29-1 to TRBJ2-5, with a possible D match to TRBD2 (5 bases). Deletions cut 3 bases from V and 11 bases from J, with 16 bases between. The CDR3 runs to 12 residues. Germline V gene lookup returns CDR1 SQVTM and CDR2 ANQGSEA. Here the CDR3 reads CSVEASWNEQYF. In nucleotides, the CDR3 is TGCAGCGTTGAGGCTAGCTGGAATGAGCAGTACTTC.

Only a few counts were recorded for this clonotype. The rearrangement joins TRBV12-3 or TRBV12-4 to TRBJ2-3; the D call may be TRBD1 or TRBD2 (5 bases each). This CDR3 contains 15 residues. V shed 8 bases and J shed 3 bases, with 18 bases lying between them. The CDR3 reads CASSPGAMRTDTQYF. CDR3 nucleotides: TGTGCCAGCTCTCCCGGGGCGATGAGGACAGATACGCAGTATTTT.

This clonotype was counted between two and nine times. The CDR3 here is CASSQGDTPLNEQFF. CDR3 bases: TGTGCCAGCAGCCAAGGTGACACCCCTCTCAATGAGCAGTTCTTC. The V and J genes are TRBV3-1 and TRBJ2-1; D remains unclear. This CDR3 contains 15 residues. V gave up 1 base and J gave up 6 bases, with 13 bases separating them. The germline V gene encodes CDR1 LGHDT and CDR2 YNNKEL (reference sequence).

The chain combines TRBV4-2 with TRBJ2-5; 9 bases map to TRBD2. Per the germline V gene, CDR1 is LGHNA and CDR2 is YNFKEQ. The length of the CDR3 is 17 residues. V shed 0 bases, J shed 1 base, and the junction held 6 bases outside the gene matches. The CDR3 DNA follows: TGTGCCAGCAGCCAAGATACTCTAGCGGGGAGCCAAGAGACCCAGTACTTC. Encoded protein: CASSQDTLAGSQETQYF.

This chain uses TRBV7-8 with TRBJ2-7; the match to TRBD2 covers 10 bases. Trimming cost V 0 bases and J 0 bases; bases outside gene matches: 5. CDR1 and CDR2 (germline): SGHVS, FQNEAQ. CDR3 length equals 17 residues. The CDR3 sequence is CASSLALAGGSSYEQYF. The CDR3 nucleotides read TGTGCCAGCAGCTTAGCGTTAGCGGGAGGCTCCTCCTACGAGCAGTACTTC.

CDR3 protein: CASSVDAASWAEQFF. The CDR3 DNA follows: TGTGCCAGCAGCGTAGACGCAGCGTCTTGGGCTGAGCAGTTCTTC. The genes are TRBV9 and TRBJ2-1; unclear D gene. V shed 0 bases and J shed 9 bases, with 16 bases lying between them. The germline CDR1 and CDR2 sequences are SGDLS and YYNGEE. The CDR3 has 15 amino acids.

This chain uses TRBV20-1 with TRBJ2-7, with D possibly being TRBD2 (5 bases). CDR1 and CDR2 from the germline V gene are DFQATT and SNEGSKA (reference sequence). V lost 5 bases and J 7 bases, leaving 21 bases between the germline ends. CDR3 length equals 14 residues. The DNA for the CDR3 is TGCAGTGCTTTCGGGGTCCTCGCGTACAATGAGCAGTACTTC. This translates into CSAFGVLAYNEQYF.

This clonotype was found a few times. J is TRBJ2-1 and V is TRBV29-1, with TRBD2 matching over 10 bases. Germline lookup yields CDR1 SQVTM and CDR2 ANQGSEA. The CDR3 runs to 14 residues. V shed 5 bases and J 1 base; nucleotides not matched to a gene: 2. CDR3 nucleotides: TGCAGCGTTATAGCGGGGGGTTCCTACAATGAGCAGTTCTTC. It translates to CSVIAGGSYNEQFF.

A few counts support this clonotype. V and J are TRBV9 and TRBJ1-2; 7 bases match TRBD1. CDR3 size: 17 residues. Per germline, CDR1 SGDLS and CDR2 YYNGEE. Trimming at V came to 4 bases and at J to 6 bases, leaving 18 bases not matched to a gene. The chain's CDR3 is CASSTPRDSPRGNGYTF. The CDR3, as DNA: TGTGCCAGCAGCACCCCACGGGACAGCCCCCGAGGGAATGGCTACACCTTC.

The chain has TRBV27 and TRBJ1-1; no firm D call. Between the trimmed V and J ends, which lost 5 bases and 7 bases, there was a span of 14 bases. Germline values: CDR1 MNHEY, CDR2 SMNVEV (reference sequence). The CDR3 is 13 residues long. CDR3 coding DNA: TGTGCCAGCAGTGTGGTGGGCACTGGTGAAGCTTTCTTT. Translating gives CASSVVGTGEAFF.

CDR3 DNA: TGTGCCTGGAGTGTGTGGGACAGGGGATCTTCTGAAGCTTTCTTT. This translates into CAWSVWDRGSSEAFF. This chain joins TRBV30 and TRBJ1-1, with 10 bases lining up with TRBD1. After removal of 0 bases from V and 6 bases from J, the junction contained 7 bases not matched to a gene. The CDR3 covers 15 residues. CDR1 is GTSNPN and CDR2 is SVGIG in the germline V gene (reference sequence).

V and J are TRBV10-3 and TRBJ2-3; D is undetermined. CDR1 ENHRY and CDR2 SYGVKD come from the germline V gene. Trimming cost V 5 bases and J 7 bases, with 7 bases left between them. The CDR3 has 11 amino acids. The CDR3 bases are TGTGCCATCAGTAACTCTTATACGCAGTATTTT. It specifies CAISNSYTQYF.